This record covers a single T cell receptor (beta chain). Its antigen specificity is not known. The sample holds no much larger clone one base away, and base qualities are not on file. The data originate from a study of patients and donors after allogeneic stem cell transplantation (TCRdb year 2020). Library construction relied on RT-PCR. TCRdb lists the instrument as NextSeq 550. TCRdb's own reprocessing of the public reads used fastp at Q25 and MiXCR and kept productive beta chains. Under each unique CDR3 protein, matching rows form one entry showing the most common genes and DNA. The sample table contains 17,000 or so distinct CDR3 sequences; only one count was recorded for around a quarter of them. Together, the top ten hold under 45% of the sample. Measured from the cysteine to the phenylalanine, the CDR3 is 15 residues long. Only CDR3 DNA remains: 45 bases, in frame from the first base. Trimming removed 7 bases from V and 8 bases from J; the gene matches leave 14 bases unexplained. The germline V gene yields SGHRS for CDR1 and YFSETQ for CDR2.

The sequence was obtained from a human donor who was either an allogeneic HSCT recipient or a stem cell or donor lymphocyte infusion donor (not recorded which). It is not recorded whose cells these are; they may come from a transplant donor. The sequenced sample consisted of blood, either unsorted or a sorted T cell fraction (not recorded which). The sequence links TRBV5-1 to TRBJ1-2; TRBD1 agrees with 10 junctional bases. The DNA sequence is as follows: TGCGCCAGCGGCCGGGACAGGGGCTTATCGGGCGGCTACACCTTC. Protein translation: CASGRDRGLSGGYTF.